The 17 T cell receptor beta chains below come from one sample, sequenced in a study of T cells in Graves' hyperthyroidism and ophthalmopathy. TCR beta CDR3 region amplification was performed from RNA transcripts. With the HTBI primer set, the TCR CDR3 went through a first round of RT-PCR. TCRdb processed the multiplex PCR reads anew with MiXCR; each CDR3 protein has one entry. The table records approximately 400,000 distinct CDR3 sequences, 14% of them present only once. Sequenced material: blood. Source of these receptors: a woman aged 55-69 years with Graves' hyperthyroidism.

This chain uses TRBV2 with TRBJ1-6; D ambiguous. CDR1 is SNHLY and CDR2 is FYNNEI in the germline V gene. The CDR3 loop spans 12 amino acids. V gave up 3 bases and J gave up 8 bases, with 5 bases separating them. CDR3 region: CASSEEYSPLHF. In DNA, the CDR3 is TGTGCCAGCAGTGAGGAGTATTCACCCCTCCACTTT.

This sequence joins TRBV15 and TRBJ1-6; unclear D gene. The ends were cut back, 0 bases at V and 10 bases at J, with 10 bases in the middle. This CDR3 is 14 amino acids long. From germline, CDR1 is LNHNV and CDR2 YYDKDF (reference sequence). CDR3 sequence: CATSRDGTGSPLHF. The CDR3 coding sequence is TGTGCCACCAGCAGAGACGGTACTGGGTCACCCCTCCACTTT.

This clonotype was seen repeatedly, ten times or more. The V and J genes are TRBV30 and TRBJ2-5, with D perhaps matching TRBD2 (5 bases). V was clipped by 2 bases and J by 4 bases, with 17 bases between them. The CDR3 extends over 15 amino acids. Germline V CDR1 and CDR2: GTSNPN, SVGIG (reference sequence). CDR3 amino acids: CAWSLQAAIPETQYF. CDR3 coding DNA: TGTGCCTGGAGTCTTCAAGCGGCTATCCCAGAGACCCAGTACTTC.

In this sample, this clonotype turned up many times. V is TRBV20-1 and J is TRBJ2-3; TRBD2 matches at 7 bases. This CDR3 region has 13 residues. Germline-derived CDR1 and CDR2 are DFQATT and SNEGSKA (reference sequence). CDR3 sequence: CSAGTTSTDTQYF. The DNA of the CDR3 is TGCAGCGCTGGGACTACCAGCACAGATACGCAGTATTTT.

This clonotype showed up many times. The chain combines TRBV27 with TRBJ2-5; 10 bases line up with TRBD1. From germline, CDR1 is MNHEY and CDR2 SMNVEV (reference sequence). V dropped 4 bases and J dropped 5; count of bases not matched to a gene: 7. The CDR3 is 15 residues long. The CDR3 region is CASSSPTGGEETQYF. CDR3 bases: TGTGCCAGCAGTTCCCCGACAGGGGGCGAGGAGACCCAGTACTTC.

Ten or more counts support this clonotype. The rearrangement links TRBV6-1 to TRBJ1-1; 7 positions agree with TRBD1. The CDR3 sequence is 14 residues long. V lost 8 bases to trimming and J lost 7 bases; unmatched junction nucleotides: 13. CDR1 and CDR2 (germline): MNHNS, SASEGT. The CDR3 DNA reads as TGTGCCAGCTCAACCTCGTACCACAGGGGTGAAGCTTTCTTT. This translates into CASSTSYHRGEAFF.

This clonotype has a handful of counts. The rearrangement links TRBV5-1 to TRBJ2-5; TRBD2 matches 7 bases. Losses at the gene ends were 1 base for V and 2 bases for J; bases not matched to a gene: 5. The CDR3 runs to 15 residues. Germline V gene sequence: CDR1 SGHRS, CDR2 YFSETQ. As DNA, the CDR3 is TGCGCCAGCAGCTTGAGGGACTACCGACAAGAGACCCAGTACTTC. Translation: CASSLRDYRQETQYF.

This clonotype occurred many times. The chain combines TRBV13 with TRBJ1-1; TRBD1 might be the D (6 bases). Per germline, CDR1 PRHDT and CDR2 FYEKMQ (reference sequence). V lost 3 bases and J lost 6, with 8 bases in between. The CDR3 totals 12 residues. The CDR3 DNA reads TGTGCCAGCAGCTTCCAGGGGTCTGAAGCTTTCTTT. This sequence encodes CASSFQGSEAFF.

As regards this clonotype: A much larger clone sits a single nucleotide away, making a read error possible. The chain has TRBV12-3 or TRBV12-4 and TRBJ2-5; 7 bases map to TRBD1. This CDR3 comprises 16 residues. V shed 5 bases, J shed 1 base, and the junction held 10 bases outside the gene matches. CDR3: CASSLPTGTCQETQYF. The CDR3 DNA sequence: TGTGCCAGCAGTCTCCCGACAGGGACGTGCCAAGAGACCCAGTACTTC.

There are many counts of this clonotype. The gene calls are TRBV28 and TRBJ2-7, with D possibly TRBD2 on 8 matching bases. V lost 6 bases and J lost 5, with 23 bases in between. CDR1 and CDR2 (germline): MDHEN, SYDVKM. The CDR3 covers 16 residues. This CDR3 is CASSPGGTVSPHEQYF. The CDR3 nucleotides read TGTGCCAGCAGCCCGGGGGGGACAGTTTCACCCCACGAGCAGTACTTC.

This clonotype was observed at least ten times. The chain has TRBV11-3 and TRBJ2-1, with 11 bases identical to TRBD2. This CDR3 region has 14 residues. Germline V gives CDR1 SGHNT, CDR2 YENEEA. The trim removed 3 bases at V and 6 bases at J, leaving 1 base unmatched. CDR3 DNA: TGTGCCAGCAGCTTTGGACTAGCGGGCAATGAGCAGTTCTTC. Amino acid sequence: CASSFGLAGNEQFF.

Ten or more counts support this clonotype. The rearrangement links TRBV3-1 to TRBJ2-5, with D hard to call. Germline CDR1 is LGHDT and CDR2 is YNNKEL (reference sequence). This CDR3 is built from 16 residues. The V gene lost 1 base and the J gene lost 4 bases, with 16 bases spanning the gap. The chain's CDR3 is CASSQGKGDNRETQYF. CDR3 nucleotide sequence: TGTGCCAGCAGCCAAGGAAAGGGCGATAACAGAGAGACCCAGTACTTC.

In DNA, the CDR3 is TGTGCCAGTAAGAGGACAGGGGGGATGAGGGAGCAGTACTTC. It specifies CASKRTGGMREQYF. V usage is TRBV19 and J usage is TRBJ2-7; TRBD1 matches 10 bases. CDR3 length: 14 residues. Germline V gene data show CDR1 as LNHDA and CDR2 as SQIVND (reference sequence). V shed 7 bases, J shed 7 bases, and the junction held 10 bases outside the gene matches.

This clonotype was seen repeatedly, ten times or more. The chain has TRBV18 and TRBJ2-5; D is undetermined. The V gene lost 2 bases and the J gene lost 5 bases, with 9 bases spanning the gap. The CDR3 sequence is 13 residues long. Germline CDR1 and CDR2: KGHSH and LQKENI. CDR3 in amino acids: CASSPGQWETQYF. Written as DNA, the CDR3 is TGTGCCAGCTCACCAGGGCAATGGGAGACCCAGTACTTC.

This clonotype was counted many times. The gene calls are TRBV11-2 and TRBJ2-3; 12 positions match TRBD2. The ends lost 6 bases at V and 3 bases at J; junction bases unmatched: 7. CDR1 and CDR2 from the germline V gene are SGHAT and FQNNGV. The CDR3 totals 16 residues. CDR3 nucleotides: TGTGCCAGCAGTTCCGGGACTAGCGGGTTAACAGATACGCAGTATTTT. Protein: CASSSGTSGLTDTQYF.

This clonotype was observed many times. V and J are TRBV3-1 and TRBJ2-1; 12 bases map to TRBD2. Trimming at V came to 6 bases and at J to 5 bases, leaving 5 bases not matched to a gene. This CDR3 spans 15 amino acids. Germline-derived CDR1 and CDR2 are LGHDT and YNNKEL (reference sequence). CDR3 amino acids: CASRQRTSGDNEQFF. The CDR3 DNA reads as TGTGCCAGCAGACAGCGGACTAGCGGGGACAATGAGCAGTTCTTC.

This clonotype has a count of ten or more. This chain links TRBV5-4 with TRBJ2-3, with 9 positions matching TRBD2. CDR3 length equals 15 residues. The junction had 3 bases not matched to a gene; V was cut back by 2 bases and J by 2 bases. In germline, CDR1 is SGHNT, CDR2 YYREEE (reference sequence). This chain's CDR3 is CASSFGGRDTDTQYF. In DNA form, the CDR3 reads TGTGCCAGCAGCTTTGGCGGGAGGGACACAGATACGCAGTATTTT.